Sequencing of this TCR beta chain was carried out in a study of regulatory T cells in long-lasting Graves disease. Study observations and caveats: Persistent Graves' disease cases displayed lower TCR diversity than newly diagnosed ones.

As for time point: newly diagnosed GD, antithyroid drugs for less than 3 months. Extracted RNA from PBMCs served as the source of the TCR library. This clonotype was detected a few times. Its matching antigen is unknown. Construction of TCR beta libraries relied on iRepertoire HTBI primers and on Arm-PCR targeting CDR3 regions. TCRdb redid the calling of the multiplex PCR reads with MiXCR, one entry per CDR3 protein. This repertoire shows 450,000 to 600,000 distinct CDR3 sequences, roughly 16% found once; its top ten account for 9.5% to 15%. Germline CDR1 and CDR2: DFQATT and SNEGSKA (reference sequence). The CDR3 is 15 amino acids. Trimming removed 5 bases at V and 1 base at J, with 17 bases between. The same data also contributed to another study, on T cells in Graves' hyperthyroidism and ophthalmopathy. That study adds: Clinicians diagnosed patients from clinical symptoms, serum thyroxine and TRAb, thyroid ultrasound and orbital computed tomography.

This material consisted of peripheral blood mononuclear cells (PBMCs), taken at new diagnosis, from a patient treated with antithyroid drugs. This receptor was identified in a man aged 35 to 55 with Graves disease. V and J are TRBV20-1 and TRBJ1-1, with a tentative D call TRBD1 (5 bases). In nucleotides, the CDR3 is TGCAGTGCTGGAAGGTGGGCGGGGACGAACACTGAAGCTTTCTTT. It is translated as CSAGRWAGTNTEAFF.